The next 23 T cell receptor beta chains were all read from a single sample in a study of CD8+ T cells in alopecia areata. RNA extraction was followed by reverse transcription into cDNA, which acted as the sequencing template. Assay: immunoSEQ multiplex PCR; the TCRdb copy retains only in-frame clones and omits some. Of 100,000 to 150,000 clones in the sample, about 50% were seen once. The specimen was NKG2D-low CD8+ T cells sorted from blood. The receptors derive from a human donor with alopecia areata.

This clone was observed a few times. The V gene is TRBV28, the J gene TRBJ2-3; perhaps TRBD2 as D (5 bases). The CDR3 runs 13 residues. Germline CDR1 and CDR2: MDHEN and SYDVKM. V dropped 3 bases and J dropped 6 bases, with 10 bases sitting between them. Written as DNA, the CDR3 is TGTGCCAGCAGTTTGACGGGGATTGATACGCAGTATTTT. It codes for CASSLTGIDTQYF. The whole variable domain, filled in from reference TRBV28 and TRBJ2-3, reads DVKVTQSSRYLVKRTGEKVFLECVQDMDHENMFWYRQDPGLGLRLIYFSYDVKMKEKGDIPEGYSVSREKKERFSLILESASTNQTSMYLCASSLTGIDTQYFGPGTRLTVL.

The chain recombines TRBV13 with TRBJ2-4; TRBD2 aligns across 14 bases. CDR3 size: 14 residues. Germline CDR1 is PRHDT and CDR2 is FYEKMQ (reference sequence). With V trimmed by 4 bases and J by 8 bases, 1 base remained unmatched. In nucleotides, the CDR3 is TGTGCCAGCAGCTCGGGACTAGCGGGAGACATTCAGTACTTC. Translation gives CASSSGLAGDIQYF.

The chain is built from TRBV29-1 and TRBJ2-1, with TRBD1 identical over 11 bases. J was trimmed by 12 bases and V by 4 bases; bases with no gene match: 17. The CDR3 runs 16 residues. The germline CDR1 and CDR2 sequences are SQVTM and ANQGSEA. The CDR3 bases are TGCAGCGTTGTTGCAGCCTCGGACAGGGGGCTTAACCCGCAGTTCTTC. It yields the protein CSVVAASDRGLNPQFF.

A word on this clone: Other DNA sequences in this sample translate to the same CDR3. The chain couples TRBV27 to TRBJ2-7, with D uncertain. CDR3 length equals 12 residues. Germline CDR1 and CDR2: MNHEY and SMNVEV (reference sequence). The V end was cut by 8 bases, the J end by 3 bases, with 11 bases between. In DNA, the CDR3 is TGTGCCAGCTCACGGGTGGGCTACGAGCAGTACTTC. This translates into CASSRVGYEQYF.

CDR3 bases: TGTGCCAGCAGTGGGACAGGGGACCCCTACAATGAGCAGTTCTTC. Its protein product is CASSGTGDPYNEQFF. This chain links TRBV2 with TRBJ2-1, with 9 nucleotides matching TRBD1. The V and J ends lost 4 bases and 2 bases, in that order; junction bases with no gene match: 3. Per the germline V gene, CDR1 is SNHLY and CDR2 is FYNNEI. The CDR3 is made up of 15 amino acids.

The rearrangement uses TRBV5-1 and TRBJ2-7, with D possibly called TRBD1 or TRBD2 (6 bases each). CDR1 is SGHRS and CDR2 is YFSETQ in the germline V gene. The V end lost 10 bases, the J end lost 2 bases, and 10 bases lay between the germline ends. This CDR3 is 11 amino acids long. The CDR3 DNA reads TGCGCCTCCGGGGGCCCCTACGAGCAGTACTTC. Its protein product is CASGGPYEQYF.

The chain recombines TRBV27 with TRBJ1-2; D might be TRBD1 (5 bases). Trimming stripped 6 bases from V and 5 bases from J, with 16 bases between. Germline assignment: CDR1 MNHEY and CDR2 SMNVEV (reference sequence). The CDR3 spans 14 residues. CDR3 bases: TGTGCCAGCAGCCCTCGGGGGGAGTCGTATGGCTACACCTTC. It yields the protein CASSPRGESYGYTF.

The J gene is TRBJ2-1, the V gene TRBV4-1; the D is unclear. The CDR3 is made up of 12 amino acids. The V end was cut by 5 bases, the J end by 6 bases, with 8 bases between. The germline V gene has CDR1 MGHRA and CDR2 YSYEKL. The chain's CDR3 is CASSVNPNEQFF. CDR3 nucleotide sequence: TGCGCCAGCAGCGTAAATCCCAATGAGCAGTTCTTC.

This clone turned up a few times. In DNA form, the CDR3 reads TGTGCCAGCAGGCGCCAGGGACTGCTATACAATGAGCAGTTCTTC. Protein sequence: CASRRQGLLYNEQFF. The chain employs TRBV28 and TRBJ2-1, with D maybe TRBD2 (6 bases). This CDR3 is 15 amino acids long. CDR1 MDHEN and CDR2 SYDVKM come from the germline V gene. The V end was cut by 6 bases, the J end by 4 bases, with 16 bases between.

DNA for the CDR3: TGTGCCAGCAGCAGGGACCCGTCCCGGAGCTATGGCTACACCTTC. This codes for CASSRDPSRSYGYTF. The chain combines TRBV21-1 with TRBJ1-2. TRBV21-1 is marked as a pseudogene. The CDR3 runs to 15 residues.

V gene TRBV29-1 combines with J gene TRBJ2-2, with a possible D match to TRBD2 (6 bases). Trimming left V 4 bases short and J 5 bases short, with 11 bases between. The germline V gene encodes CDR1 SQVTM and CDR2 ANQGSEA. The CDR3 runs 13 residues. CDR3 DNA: TGCAGCGTTGCTAACGGGGGAACCGGGGAGCTGTTTTTT. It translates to CSVANGGTGELFF.

The CDR3 DNA is TGTGCTGCGGGCAGGGTGGTCAATGAGCAGTTCTTC. It translates to CAAGRVVNEQFF. This rearrangement joins TRBV27 to TRBJ2-1; the D gene could be TRBD1 or TRBD2 (5 bases each). Looked up from germline, CDR1 is MNHEY and CDR2 is SMNVEV (reference sequence). The CDR3 length is 12 residues.

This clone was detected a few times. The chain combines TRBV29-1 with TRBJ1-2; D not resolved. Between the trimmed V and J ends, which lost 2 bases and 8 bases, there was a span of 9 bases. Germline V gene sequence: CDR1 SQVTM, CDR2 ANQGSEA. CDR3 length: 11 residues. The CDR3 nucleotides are TGCAGCGTTGAAACTAGGGCCGGCTACACCTTC. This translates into CSVETRAGYTF. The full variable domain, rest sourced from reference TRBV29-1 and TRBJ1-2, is SAVISQKPSRDICQRGTSLTIQCQVDSQVTMMFWYRQQPGQSLTLIATANQGSEATYESGFVIDKFPISRPNLTFSTLTVSNMSPEDSSIYLCSVETRAGYTFGSGTRLTVV.

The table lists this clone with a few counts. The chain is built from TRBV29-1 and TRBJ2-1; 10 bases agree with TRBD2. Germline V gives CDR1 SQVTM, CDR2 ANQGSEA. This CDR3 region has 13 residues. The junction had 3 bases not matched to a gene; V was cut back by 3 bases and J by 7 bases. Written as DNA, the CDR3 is TGCAGCGTTGATCCTAGCGGGAGAAATGAGCAGTTCTTC. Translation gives CSVDPSGRNEQFF.

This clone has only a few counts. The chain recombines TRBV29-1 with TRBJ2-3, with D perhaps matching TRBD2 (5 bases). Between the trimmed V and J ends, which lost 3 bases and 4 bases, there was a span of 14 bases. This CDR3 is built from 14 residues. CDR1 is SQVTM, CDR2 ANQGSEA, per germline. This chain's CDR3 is CSVDFSEEADTQYF. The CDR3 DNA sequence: TGCAGCGTTGATTTTAGCGAGGAAGCAGATACGCAGTATTTT.

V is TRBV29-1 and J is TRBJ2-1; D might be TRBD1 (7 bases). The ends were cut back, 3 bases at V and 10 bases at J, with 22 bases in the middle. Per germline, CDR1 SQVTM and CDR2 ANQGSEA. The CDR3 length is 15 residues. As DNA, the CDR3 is TGCAGCGTTGAGCGGGGACAGACCTCCCCGTTGGAGCAGTTCTTC. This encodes CSVERGQTSPLEQFF.

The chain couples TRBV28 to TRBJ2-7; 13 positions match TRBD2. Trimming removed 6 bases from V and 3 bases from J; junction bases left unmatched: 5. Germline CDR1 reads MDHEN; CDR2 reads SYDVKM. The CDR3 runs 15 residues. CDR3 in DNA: TGTGCCAGCAGACGGACTAGCGGGGGATTCTACGAGCAGTACTTC. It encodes CASRRTSGGFYEQYF.

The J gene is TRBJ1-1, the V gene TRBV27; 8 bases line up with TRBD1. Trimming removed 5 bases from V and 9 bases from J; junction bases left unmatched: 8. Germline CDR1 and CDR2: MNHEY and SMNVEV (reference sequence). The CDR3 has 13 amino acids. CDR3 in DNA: TGTGCCAGCAGTCCACTCCCCAGGGGGCAAGCTTTCTTT. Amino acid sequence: CASSPLPRGQAFF.

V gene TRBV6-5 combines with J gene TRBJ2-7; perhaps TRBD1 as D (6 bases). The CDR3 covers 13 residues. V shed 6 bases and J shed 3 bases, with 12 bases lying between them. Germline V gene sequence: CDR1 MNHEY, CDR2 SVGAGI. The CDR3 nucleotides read TGTGCCAGCAGCCGACAGGTCTTCTACGAGCAGTACTTC. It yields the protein CASSRQVFYEQYF.

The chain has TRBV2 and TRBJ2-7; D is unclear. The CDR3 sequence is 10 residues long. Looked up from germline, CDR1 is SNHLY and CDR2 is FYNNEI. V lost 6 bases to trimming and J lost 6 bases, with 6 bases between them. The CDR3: CASRAAEQYF. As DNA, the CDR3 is TGTGCCAGCAGGGCGGCCGAGCAGTACTTC.

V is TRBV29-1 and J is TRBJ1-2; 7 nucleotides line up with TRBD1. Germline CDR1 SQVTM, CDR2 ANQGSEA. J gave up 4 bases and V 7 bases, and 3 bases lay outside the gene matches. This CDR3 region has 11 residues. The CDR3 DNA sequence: TGCAGCGACCGGGACAGCTATGGCTACACCTTC. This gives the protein CSDRDSYGYTF.

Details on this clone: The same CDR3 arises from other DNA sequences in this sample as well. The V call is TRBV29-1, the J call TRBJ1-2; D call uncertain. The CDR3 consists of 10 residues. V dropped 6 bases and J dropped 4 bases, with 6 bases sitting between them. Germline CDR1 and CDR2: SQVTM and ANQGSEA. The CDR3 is CSVLSYGYTF. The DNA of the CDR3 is TGCAGCGTACTAAGCTATGGCTACACCTTC.

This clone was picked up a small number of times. This CDR3 reads CATKNPASINYGYTF. The CDR3 region has the DNA TGTGCCACCAAAAACCCCGCCAGCATCAACTATGGCTACACCTTC. V is TRBV27 and J is TRBJ1-2; no firm D call. The germline gives CDR1 MNHEY, CDR2 SMNVEV (reference sequence). The V end lost 10 bases, the J end lost 2 bases, and 20 bases lay between the germline ends. The CDR3 loop spans 15 amino acids.